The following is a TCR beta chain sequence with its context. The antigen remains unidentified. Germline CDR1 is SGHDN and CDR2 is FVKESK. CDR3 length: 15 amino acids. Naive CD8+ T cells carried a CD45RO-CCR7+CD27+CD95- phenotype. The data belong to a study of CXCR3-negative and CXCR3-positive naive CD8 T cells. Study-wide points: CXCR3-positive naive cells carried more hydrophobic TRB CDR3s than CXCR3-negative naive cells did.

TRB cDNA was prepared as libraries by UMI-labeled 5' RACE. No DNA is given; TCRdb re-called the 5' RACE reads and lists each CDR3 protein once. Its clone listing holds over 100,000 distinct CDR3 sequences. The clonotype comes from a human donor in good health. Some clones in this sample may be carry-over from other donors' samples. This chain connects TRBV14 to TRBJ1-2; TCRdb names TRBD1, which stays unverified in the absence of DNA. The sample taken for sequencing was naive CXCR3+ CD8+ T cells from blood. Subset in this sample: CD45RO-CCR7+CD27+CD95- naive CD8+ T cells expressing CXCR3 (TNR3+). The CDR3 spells CASSQQGRLAYGYTF.